This TCR beta chain was profiled in a study of T cells in Graves' hyperthyroidism and ophthalmopathy. Researchers took RNA transcripts and amplified the TCR beta CDR3 regions from them. The HTBI set primed first-round TCR CDR3 RT-PCR. TCRdb passed the multiplex PCR reads through MiXCR, listing each CDR3 protein once. The repertoire has hundreds of thousands of distinct CDR3 sequences, 11% to 15% of them found once; the top ten carry over 25%. Input material: blood. The TCR was taken from a man aged 45-65 years with Graves' ophthalmopathy.

The chain's CDR3 is CASSQESTFEGAETQYF. The CDR3 DNA sequence: TGTGCCAGCAGCCAAGAATCAACTTTCGAGGGGGCAGAGACCCAGTACTTC. This rearrangement joins TRBV3-1 to TRBJ2-5; 7 bases match TRBD1. The CDR3 consists of 17 residues. V dropped 0 bases and J dropped 4; count of bases not matched to a gene: 11. The germline CDR1 and CDR2 sequences are LGHDT and YNNKEL (reference sequence).